These 26 T cell receptor beta chains were all obtained from the same sample, sequenced in a study of cytomegalovirus exposure and HLA in healthy donors. This PCR relied on a set of 60 Vbeta primers and 13 Jbeta primers. Clones were read by immunoSEQ multiplex PCR, and TCRdb kept only the in-frame ones, dropping some. The table includes some 170,000 clones, 77% detected once. Sample: PBMCs. These receptors were collected from a woman aged 25 to 39 in good health and CMV-seronegative.

V and J are TRBV5-1 and TRBJ2-1, with a possible D match to TRBD2 (7 bases). Trimming cost V 3 bases and J 6 bases, with 22 bases left between them. CDR3 length: 17 residues. Germline V gene lookup returns CDR1 SGHRS and CDR2 YFSETQ. The CDR3 nucleotides are TGCGCCAGCAGCTCCGGGCCGGGGCGCGGGGGCCGCAATGAGCAGTTCTTC. Translation gives CASSSGPGRGGRNEQFF.

The V call is TRBV7-2, the J call TRBJ1-3; TRBD1 agrees at 9 bases. Germline V lookup: CDR1 SGHTA, CDR2 FQGNSA. CDR3 length: 15 amino acids. V trimming: 4 bases; J trimming: 4 bases; junction bases outside the gene matches: 5. The CDR3 bases are TGTGCCAGCAGCTACACAGGGGGCGAAGGAAACACCATATATTTT. It translates to CASSYTGGEGNTIYF.

There are a few counts of this clone. The chain uses TRBV5-1 and TRBJ2-5; D remains unclear. V shed 2 bases and J shed 5 bases, with 10 bases lying between them. The CDR3 is made up of 13 amino acids. Per the germline V gene, CDR1 is SGHRS and CDR2 is YFSETQ. CDR3: CASSFNRVETQYF. The DNA for the CDR3 is TGCGCCAGCAGCTTTAACCGGGTGGAGACCCAGTACTTC.

CDR3 region: CASSEAGLLGGYTF. The CDR3 nucleotides are TGTGCCAGCAGTGAGGCAGGGCTGCTTGGCGGCTACACCTTC. This sequence joins TRBV6-1 and TRBJ1-2; maybe TRBD1 (5 bases). The CDR3 covers 14 residues. The V end lost 3 bases, the J end lost 8 bases, and 16 bases lay between the germline ends. Germline-derived CDR1 and CDR2 are MNHNS and SASEGT.

Details on this clone: The sample contains more than one DNA sequence encoding this CDR3. The rearrangement uses TRBV30 and TRBJ1-2; maybe TRBD1 (5 bases). The CDR3 loop spans 13 amino acids. Germline lookup yields CDR1 GTSNPN and CDR2 SVGIG (reference sequence). V dropped 3 bases and J dropped 5 bases, with 13 bases sitting between them. This CDR3 reads CAWSRDRPYGYTF. DNA of the CDR3: TGTGCCTGGAGCCGTGACAGACCTTATGGCTACACCTTC.

This clone has a handful of counts. This chain links TRBV28 with TRBJ2-3; the match to TRBD2 covers 11 bases. The CDR3 is 15 amino acids. The germline gives CDR1 MDHEN, CDR2 SYDVKM. The J segment lost 2 bases and the V segment lost 6 bases, leaving 4 bases of the junction unmatched. CDR3 sequence reads: CASSLSGRATDTQYF. The CDR3 DNA is TGTGCCAGCAGCCTTAGCGGGAGGGCCACAGATACGCAGTATTTT.

CDR3 loop: CASSLEWGSGYGYTF. CDR3 bases: TGTGCCAGCAGCTTGGAATGGGGCTCCGGCTATGGCTACACCTTC. The V and J genes are TRBV5-5 and TRBJ1-2; possible D gene TRBD1, 5 bases. The CDR3 sequence is 15 residues long. The V and J ends lost 0 bases and 4 bases respectively, with 13 bases between them. The V gene's germline CDR1 is SGHKS and CDR2 YYEKEE (reference sequence).

The chain uses TRBV28 and TRBJ2-1; unclear D gene. The CDR3 consists of 13 residues. V gave up 7 bases and J gave up 7 bases, with 14 bases separating them. Germline V CDR1 and CDR2: MDHEN, SYDVKM. CDR3 in DNA: TGTGCCAGCACCTACTCCTTTACGAATGAGCAGTTCTTC. The encoded protein is CASTYSFTNEQFF.

J is TRBJ2-7 and V is TRBV28, with a tentative D call TRBD1 (6 bases). V gave up 5 bases and J gave up 5 bases, with 13 bases separating them. The CDR3 length is 13 residues. Germline CDR1 and CDR2: MDHEN and SYDVKM. The chain's CDR3 is CASSVVQGNEQYF. CDR3 nucleotide sequence: TGTGCCAGCAGTGTCGTACAGGGAAACGAGCAGTACTTC.

This clone showed up just a few times. The junction differs from germline at one of its ends, possibly a read error. The chain carries TRBV7-9 and TRBJ1-2; 7 nucleotides agree with TRBD1. Germline CDR1 SEHNR, CDR2 FQNEAQ (reference sequence). CDR3 length: 18 residues. In DNA form, the CDR3 reads TGTGCCAGCAGCTTAGATAGCGACGCGGGACAGCACTTCTATGGCTACCCCTTC. This codes for CASSLDSDAGQHFYGYPF.

This chain uses TRBV27 with TRBJ2-3; 10 bases fit TRBD1. Germline CDR1 is MNHEY and CDR2 is SMNVEV (reference sequence). Losses at the gene ends were 8 bases for V and 3 bases for J; bases not matched to a gene: 2. CDR3 length equals 13 residues. The CDR3 loop is CASRTGGTDTQYF. The CDR3 coding sequence is TGTGCCAGCCGGACAGGGGGGACAGATACGCAGTATTTT.

This chain joins TRBV6-1 and TRBJ2-2; D is possibly TRBD1 (5 bases). The CDR3 sequence is 16 residues long. Germline values: CDR1 MNHNS, CDR2 SASEGT. V lost 2 bases and J lost 4, with 14 bases in between. DNA for the CDR3: TGTGCCAGCAGTGAACTGACAGCCTCTAGCACCGGGGAGCTGTTTTTT. It codes for CASSELTASSTGELFF.

V is TRBV4-1 and J is TRBJ2-7; possible D gene TRBD2, 5 bases. The V end was cut by 1 base, the J end by 13 bases, with 23 bases between. The CDR3 totals 15 residues. Per germline, CDR1 MGHRA and CDR2 YSYEKL. DNA of the CDR3: TGCGCCAGCAGCCAAGGATTCAAGAGGGCTCCCACCCCTTACTTC. This gives the protein CASSQGFKRAPTPYF.

This chain connects TRBV6-5 to TRBJ2-2, with 8 bases lining up with TRBD2. Trimming took 7 bases from V and 7 from J; bases not matched to a gene: 11. The germline V gene has CDR1 MNHEY and CDR2 SVGAGI. The CDR3 length is 15 residues. For the CDR3, the DNA is TGTGCCAGCACCTTAACCGGGACTAGTAACGGGGAGCTGTTTTTT. Amino acids: CASTLTGTSNGELFF.

The chain is built from TRBV5-4 and TRBJ2-3, with 10 bases fitting TRBD1. The CDR3 has 15 amino acids. The J segment lost 5 bases and the V segment lost 7 bases, leaving 10 bases of the junction unmatched. Germline V gives CDR1 SGHNT, CDR2 YYREEE (reference sequence). For the CDR3, the DNA is TGTGCCAGCGTTCGACAGGGGGCTGCCGGAGATACGCAGTATTTT. Residues: CASVRQGAAGDTQYF.

V usage is TRBV15 and J usage is TRBJ1-2, with 7 bases that match TRBD1. V gave up 3 bases and J gave up 4 bases; unmatched junction bases: 8. Germline V gives CDR1 LNHNV, CDR2 YYDKDF (reference sequence). The CDR3 consists of 15 residues. CDR3 nucleotide sequence: TGTGCCACCAGCAGGAGGACAGGACGGAGCTATGGCTACACCTTC. It translates to CATSRRTGRSYGYTF. Full variable domain (outside the CDR3, taken from reference TRBV15 and TRBJ1-2): DAMVIQNPRYQVTQFGKPVTLSCSQTLNHNVMYWYQQKSSQAPKLLFHYYDKDFNNEADTPDNFQSRRPNTSFCFLDIRSPGLGDTAMYLCATSRRTGRSYGYTFGSGTRLTVV.

This clone has only a few counts. J is TRBJ1-6 and V is TRBV7-9, with 7 bases matching TRBD1. V lost 1 base and J lost 17; bases outside the gene matches: 5. CDR1 is SEHNR and CDR2 is FQNEAQ in the germline V gene (reference sequence). There are 12 residues in the CDR3. The CDR3, as DNA: TGTGCCAGCAGCTTAGAACAGGGGAGGATCCACTTT. This translates into CASSLEQGRIHF.

This clone was picked up a small number of times. This sequence joins TRBV19 and TRBJ1-5; D is uncertain. V was shortened by 4 bases and J by 2 bases, with 9 bases between the two germline ends. There are 14 residues in the CDR3. Germline values: CDR1 LNHDA, CDR2 SQIVND (reference sequence). CDR3 sequence: CASSNNGGNQPQHF. In DNA, the CDR3 is TGTGCCAGTAGTAACAACGGGGGCAATCAGCCCCAGCATTTT.

Worth noting for this clone: Relative to the germline gene, one junction end is altered; a read error may explain this. The CDR3 loop is CASSFSGNQVF. CDR3 bases: TGTGCCAGCAGCTTTAGCGGAAATCAGGTCTTC. The rearrangement links TRBV5-8 to TRBJ2-1; tentatively, D is TRBD2 (6 bases). The V gene's germline CDR1 is SGHTS and CDR2 YDEGEE. CDR3 length: 11 residues. Using reference TRBV5-8 and TRBJ2-1 for the parts outside the CDR3, the full variable domain is EAGVTQSPTHLIKTRGQQATLRCSPISGHTSVYWYQQALGLGLQFLLWYDEGEERNRGNFPPRFSGRQFPNYSSELNVNALELEDSALYLCASSFSGNQVFGPGTRLTVL.

This clone was seen only once. The chain combines TRBV11-2 with TRBJ2-7; a possible D gene is TRBD1 (5 bases). This CDR3 region has 15 residues. Germline CDR1 is SGHAT and CDR2 is FQNNGV. V lost 0 bases to trimming and J lost 3 bases, with 12 bases between them. The CDR3 is CASSLEAGKFYEQYF. CDR3 coding DNA: TGTGCCAGCAGCTTAGAGGCAGGGAAATTCTACGAGCAGTACTTC.

This clone was detected only a few times. The chain combines TRBV9 with TRBJ1-4; 9 nucleotides align to TRBD1. From germline, CDR1 is SGDLS and CDR2 YYNGEE. With 4 bases clipped from V and 5 bases from J, the junction kept 9 bases outside the gene matches. The CDR3 is 16 amino acids. The CDR3 coding sequence is TGTGCCAGCAGCCTTACCTCCGGGACAGGGAATGAAAAACTGTTTTTT. Protein sequence: CASSLTSGTGNEKLFF.

The chain couples TRBV28 to TRBJ1-3; a weak D match, TRBD1 (6 bases). This CDR3 region has 14 residues. Germline CDR1 MDHEN, CDR2 SYDVKM. V was shortened by 10 bases and J by 0 bases, with 13 bases between the two germline ends. The CDR3 nucleotides are TGTGCCACCAGGGGACAACTCTCTGGAAACACCATATATTTT. Encoded protein: CATRGQLSGNTIYF.

The chain is built from TRBV28 and TRBJ2-7; no firm D call. Germline CDR1 reads MDHEN; CDR2 reads SYDVKM. The CDR3 extends over 13 amino acids. Trimming removed 5 bases at V and 4 bases at J, with 12 bases between. The CDR3 reads CASSIILRYEQYF. DNA for the CDR3: TGTGCCAGCAGTATCATCCTGAGGTACGAGCAGTACTTC.

The DNA for the CDR3 is TGTGCCAGCAGCTTAAAGGTAGCGGGGGGCACAGATACGCAGTATTTT. Amino acid sequence: CASSLKVAGGTDTQYF. V gene TRBV7-3 combines with J gene TRBJ2-3, with 9 bases fitting TRBD2. The CDR3 runs to 16 residues. CDR1 SGHTA and CDR2 FQGTGA come from the germline V gene. J lost 1 base, V lost 1 base, and 3 bases had no gene match.

V is TRBV7-2 and J is TRBJ1-5; tentative D call: TRBD1 (6 bases). V shed 5 bases and J shed 0 bases, with 20 bases lying between them. Germline assignment: CDR1 SGHTA and CDR2 FQGNSA. This CDR3 is 18 amino acids long. The CDR3 is CASSVQGPLQYSNQPQHF. DNA of the CDR3: TGTGCCAGCAGCGTACAGGGTCCGCTGCAATATAGCAATCAGCCCCAGCATTTT.

The V and J genes are TRBV19 and TRBJ1-2, with TRBD1 as a possible D gene (6 bases). Trimming pared 6 bases from V and 7 bases from J, leaving 12 bases between. The CDR3 covers 12 residues. Germline CDR1 reads LNHDA; CDR2 reads SQIVND (reference sequence). CDR3 sequence: CASSGTLRGYTF. CDR3 nucleotide sequence: TGTGCCAGTAGCGGGACACTTCGTGGCTACACCTTC.